This T cell receptor beta chain derives from a study of blood T cell repertoires in COVID-19 (TCRdb year 2020). Broadly, across the study: Collaborator samples came from the United States, Italy and Spain and covered acute and convalescent phases of COVID-19. The prospective study material was composed of cDNA or gDNA derived from T cells, B-cell-depleted T cells, or PBMCs. The dataset comprised deeply sampled blood TCRbeta repertoires from subjects exposed to, actively infected with, or recovered from COVID-19. A freely available public database, intended as a resource for researchers studying the immune response to SARS-CoV-2, is where the repertoires were released. Samples came from the ongoing ImmuneRACE study (first 160 participants) plus 1,254 subjects from 6 global collaborators. The sample metadata nearly always contained a de-identified subject ID, COVID-19 status, age in years and sex. Where HLA class I and class II types were available, the types were taken from metadata supplied by the sample provider, not from assay-based typing.

From a lookup of the germline V gene, CDR1 and CDR2 are SGHRS and YFSETQ. The CDR3 goes from the cysteine to the phenylalanine over 17 residues. CDR3 DNA only is kept here, 51 bases in frame from base 1. After removal of 0 bases from V and 4 bases from J, the junction retains 13 bases not matched to a gene. Collaborating institutions collected whole blood in K2EDTA tubes following their own protocols. For TCRbeta analysis, collaborator samples were shipped as frozen whole blood, as isolated PBMCs, or as DNA extracted from either sample type. Results the study describes overall, beyond this receptor: The amount of clinical and demographic metadata varied by source and participant and was provided uncurated.

Remarks on this clone: Its antigen specificity is not known. The input lacks base qualities; no much larger clone sits a single base away.

TCRbeta CDR3 regions were amplified from genomic DNA by means of the immunoSEQ Assay, a bias-controlled multiplex PCR. The paper's processing steps were these. The number of nucleated cells in each sample was estimated from the amplification of reference gene primers within the assay. To quantify the absolute abundance of each unique TCRbeta CDR3 rearrangement, sequence reads were collapsed and filtered. Productive Simpson clonality was computed per sample as the square root of Simpson's diversity index over productive rearrangements. Not all clones reach the TCRdb copy of this immuneACCESS table, which keeps in-frame sequences only. Checked studies attribute under half of the gap to unresolved V genes and leave the rest unexplained. V, J and clone size were drawn from that table, and D and trimming were deduced from the DNA. The sample yields around 160,000 clones; 70% to 90% were counted once. 10% to 15% of the sample lies in the top ten.

This TCR was recovered from a man between 60 and 75 years old with active or convalescent COVID-19. The rearranged chain carries TRBV5-1 and TRBJ2-7; 7 junctional bases match TRBD2. Sequences were obtained from peripheral blood. In nucleotides, the sequence is TGCGCCAGCAGCTTGGCCCTTGCGGGAGTGAGTCCATACGAGCAGTACTTC. This gives the protein CASSLALAGVSPYEQYF.